This TCR beta chain was sequenced in a study of blood T cell repertoires in COVID-19 (dated by TCRdb to 2019 to 2021). At the level of the whole study: Samples covering the acute and convalescent phases of COVID-19 were provided by collaborators in the United States, Italy and Spain. The dataset comprised deeply sampled blood TCRbeta repertoires from subjects exposed to, actively infected with, or recovered from COVID-19. The repertoires were released in a freely available public database meant as a resource for research on the immune response to SARS-CoV-2. The material from the prospective study consisted of cDNA or gDNA derived from T cells, B-cell-depleted T cells, or PBMCs. A de-identified subject ID, COVID-19 status, age in years and sex were almost always included in the sample metadata. Where HLA class I and class II types were available, the types were taken from metadata supplied by the sample provider, not from assay-based typing. Samples came from the ongoing ImmuneRACE study (first 160 participants) plus 1,254 subjects from 6 global collaborators.

At one collaborating source in Seattle, patients were enrolled during active infection and were followed longitudinally through the course of disease. Collaborating institutions collected whole blood in K2EDTA tubes following their own protocols. For TCRbeta analysis, collaborator samples were shipped as frozen whole blood, as isolated PBMCs, or as DNA extracted from either sample type. The immunoSEQ Assay, a bias-controlled multiplex PCR, was used to amplify TCRbeta CDR3 regions from genomic DNA. As for how the authors treated the data: Nucleated cell counts per sample were estimated from amplification of reference gene primers within the assay. To quantify the absolute abundance of each unique TCRbeta CDR3 rearrangement, sequence reads were collapsed and filtered. For each sample, productive Simpson clonality was calculated by taking the square root of Simpson's diversity index across productive rearrangements. TCRdb carries this immuneACCESS record with in-frame sequences only. Its versions omit some clonotypes, under half of them owing to an unresolved V gene in the studies checked, with the rest unexplained. The V and J calls and the clone size are those of that table, but D and trimming were determined from the DNA. The sample table lists roughly 570,000 clones, 70% to 90% of them with a count of one. Under 8.5% of the sample is held by the ten biggest clonotypes.

Summary of the overall study and its limitations: The quantity of clinical and demographic metadata differed by source and by participant and was supplied without curation.

For CDR1 and CDR2, the germline V gene lists SGDLS and YYNGEE. The CDR3 starts with the cysteine, ends with the phenylalanine, and has 15 residues. CDR3 DNA is the only sequence kept; it has 45 bases, read in frame from the first base. V is reduced by 0 bases and J by 5 bases, leaving a spacing of 14 bases between them. This clone was detected only once. Which antigen it targets is not known. Per-nucleotide qualities are absent, and no much larger clonotype sits a single base away. The clonotype comes from a woman in her 50s with COVID-19, enrolled during active disease. The sample comprised peripheral blood. The chain is made from TRBV9 and TRBJ2-5; matching of 5 bases hints at TRBD2 as the D gene. The sequenced DNA is TGTGCCAGCAGCGTAGATGGGAGCTCCCCGGAGACCCAGTACTTC. This yields the protein CASSVDGSSPETQYF.